These 20 T cell receptor beta chains share one sample of origin, sequenced in a study of identical twins. TCRdb reprocessed the 5' RACE reads via MiXCR and lists one record per CDR3 protein. This sample carries some 900,000 distinct CDR3 sequences, 9% to 15% of them seen once, and the ten largest clones take about 1.5%. These sequences were also reported in another study, on yellow fever vaccine responses in identical twins.

Sequencing used PBMCs. These TCRs come from a woman aged 18-29 years in good health.

This clonotype showed up just a few times. The genes are TRBV15 and TRBJ2-1; either TRBD1 or TRBD2 may fit D (5 bases each). CDR1 and CDR2 (germline): LNHNV, YYDKDF (reference sequence). The CDR3 is 15 residues long. V lost 1 base, J lost 4 bases, and 11 bases lay in between. CDR3 sequence: CATSRGRDLYNEQFF. As DNA, the CDR3 is TGTGCCACCAGCAGAGGTCGGGACCTTTACAATGAGCAGTTCTTC.

This clonotype appeared a few times. The rearrangement uses TRBV2 and TRBJ2-3; possibly TRBD2 for D (6 bases). V was trimmed by 10 bases and J by 4 bases, leaving 15 bases between them. In germline, CDR1 is SNHLY, CDR2 FYNNEI. This CDR3 is built from 13 residues. The CDR3 region has the DNA TGTGCCACCAAGAGGAGGGATGCAGATACGCAGTATTTT. As protein: CATKRRDADTQYF.

This clonotype was found a few times. The chain links TRBV29-1 to TRBJ1-1, with D perhaps matching TRBD1 (6 bases). V was cut by 2 bases and J by 5 bases, with 12 bases left in between. CDR1 is SQVTM, CDR2 ANQGSEA, per germline. The CDR3 sequence is 13 residues long. The CDR3 region is CSVEKGRGTEAFF. Here the CDR3 DNA reads TGCAGCGTTGAAAAGGGAAGGGGGACTGAAGCTTTCTTT.

In this sample, this clonotype turned up a few times. V usage is TRBV20-1 and J usage is TRBJ2-1, with TRBD2 matching 15 bases. The CDR3 has 16 amino acids. Trimming took 0 bases from V and 7 from J; bases not matched to a gene: 4. The germline V gene has CDR1 DFQATT and CDR2 SNEGSKA (reference sequence). As DNA, the CDR3 is TGCAGTGCTAGAGATCCGGGGACTAGCGGGAGGAATGAGCAGTTCTTC. This encodes CSARDPGTSGRNEQFF.

This clonotype occurred many times. This sequence joins TRBV6-1 and TRBJ2-7, with TRBD1 as a possible D gene (7 bases). The CDR3 consists of 19 residues. The germline V and J ends were trimmed by 2 bases and 7 bases, with 30 bases remaining between them. Germline CDR1 MNHNS, CDR2 SASEGT. The CDR3 coding sequence is TGTGCCAGCAGTGAAATGCCTCTGACGGAACAGGGGACTCTTCGGGAGCAGTACGTC. Translated, it gives CASSEMPLTEQGTLREQYV.

The chain couples TRBV15 to TRBJ2-3; D is uncertain. The germline gives CDR1 LNHNV, CDR2 YYDKDF (reference sequence). Trimming took 0 bases from V and 13 from J, leaving 23 bases between them. The CDR3 is made up of 16 amino acids. This CDR3 is CATSRDRPAGVDGEYF. The CDR3 nucleotides read TGTGCCACCAGCAGAGATCGCCCCGCTGGGGTCGATGGGGAGTATTTT.

This clonotype was counted ten times or more. This chain connects TRBV12-3 or TRBV12-4 to TRBJ1-1; D remains unclear. The V gene lost 5 bases and the J gene lost 0 bases, with 10 bases spanning the gap. The CDR3 loop spans 14 amino acids. This chain's CDR3 is CASSPQAVNTEAFF. CDR3 in DNA: TGTGCCAGCAGTCCCCAGGCGGTGAACACTGAAGCTTTCTTT.

V gene TRBV28 combines with J gene TRBJ2-7; D remains unclear. Between the trimmed V and J ends, which lost 3 bases and 6 bases, there was a span of 12 bases. The length of the CDR3 is 13 residues. CDR1 MDHEN and CDR2 SYDVKM come from the germline V gene. The CDR3 DNA is TGTGCCAGCAGTTTGGTTTGGCAAGGCGAGCAGTACGTC. This sequence encodes CASSLVWQGEQYV.

This clonotype has just a few counts. The chain is built from TRBV6-1 and TRBJ2-1; D is undetermined. CDR1 is MNHNS and CDR2 is SASEGT in the germline V gene. The length of the CDR3 is 15 residues. Between the trimmed V and J ends, which lost 6 bases and 0 bases, there was a span of 12 bases. The CDR3 coding sequence is TGTGCCAGCAGCCCAGACGGAAACTCCTACAATGAGCAGTTCTTC. This sequence encodes CASSPDGNSYNEQFF.

The V call is TRBV5-6, the J call TRBJ2-2; TRBD2 might be the D (5 bases). Looked up from germline, CDR1 is SGHDT and CDR2 is YYEEEE. The CDR3 spans 12 residues. V was shortened by 2 bases and J by 7 bases, with 6 bases between the two germline ends. CDR3: CASSFSVGELFF. CDR3 coding DNA: TGTGCCAGCAGCTTTAGCGTCGGGGAGCTGTTTTTT.

This clonotype was recorded a few times. The chain couples TRBV14 to TRBJ2-2, with unresolved D. The length of the CDR3 is 13 residues. V dropped 6 bases and J dropped 7 bases, with 12 bases sitting between them. The V gene's germline CDR1 is SGHDN and CDR2 FVKESK. The CDR3 bases are TGTGCCAGCAGGGGTCCACTTGGCGGGGAGCTGTTTTTT. Its protein product is CASRGPLGGELFF. Complete variable domain (other parts from reference TRBV14 and TRBJ2-2): EAGVTQFPSHSVIEKGQTVTLRCDPISGHDNLYWYRRVMGKEIKFLLHFVKESKQDESGMPNNRFLAERTGGTYSTLKVQPAELEDSGVYFCASRGPLGGELFFGEGSRLTVL.

The chain has TRBV27 and TRBJ2-3; 12 positions agree with TRBD2. Germline V gene data show CDR1 as MNHEY and CDR2 as SMNVEV (reference sequence). V gave up 5 bases and J gave up 6 bases; unmatched junction bases: 6. CDR3 length: 15 amino acids. The chain's CDR3 is CASSPSGRAKDTQYF. CDR3 bases: TGTGCCAGCAGTCCTAGCGGGAGGGCTAAGGATACGCAGTATTTT.

In nucleotides, the CDR3 is TGTGCCAGCACGGGAGGGACAGGGCGGCCATCGAACACCGGGGAGCTGTTTTTT. It encodes CASTGGTGRPSNTGELFF. The chain uses TRBV11-2 and TRBJ2-2; possibly TRBD1 for D (9 bases). CDR3 length equals 18 residues. CDR1 and CDR2 (germline): SGHAT, FQNNGV. Trimming pared 7 bases from V and 0 bases from J, leaving 21 bases between. Variable domain in full (rest from reference TRBV11-2 and TRBJ2-2): EAGVAQSPRYKIIEKRQSVAFWCNPISGHATLYWYQQILGQGPKLLIQFQNNGVVDDSQLPKDRFSAERLKGVDSTLKIQPAKLEDSAVYLCASTGGTGRPSNTGELFFGEGSRLTVL.

There are a few counts of this clonotype. The chain combines TRBV12-3 or TRBV12-4 with TRBJ2-1; TRBD1 matches 7 bases. This CDR3 has 12 amino acids. Trimming removed 10 bases from V and 10 bases from J; junction bases left unmatched: 10. CDR3 sequence reads: CATAVGQREQFF. CDR3 DNA sequence: TGTGCCACCGCCGTGGGACAGAGAGAGCAGTTCTTC.

The chain carries TRBV11-2 and TRBJ2-4, with 8 bases lining up with TRBD1. This CDR3 region has 14 residues. V trimming: 2 bases; J trimming: 7 bases; junction bases outside the gene matches: 4. CDR1 SGHAT and CDR2 FQNNGV come from the germline V gene. The CDR3 loop is CASSLTTGGNIQYF. CDR3 bases: TGTGCCAGCAGCTTAACAACAGGGGGGAACATTCAGTACTTC. The full variable domain, with the rest looked up from reference TRBV11-2 and TRBJ2-4, is EAGVAQSPRYKIIEKRQSVAFWCNPISGHATLYWYQQILGQGPKLLIQFQNNGVVDDSQLPKDRFSAERLKGVDSTLKIQPAKLEDSAVYLCASSLTTGGNIQYFGAGTRLSVL.

This clonotype turned up a few times. This chain links TRBV24-1 with TRBJ2-1; D ambiguous. This CDR3 region has 15 residues. Germline V gene sequence: CDR1 KGHDR, CDR2 SFDVKD. V was pared by 1 base and J by 9 bases, with 15 bases between. CDR3 region: CATSDFGKGEVEQFF. The CDR3 DNA is TGTGCCACCAGTGATTTTGGCAAGGGTGAAGTTGAGCAGTTCTTC.

The V call is TRBV12-3 or TRBV12-4, the J call TRBJ2-1; the match to TRBD2 covers 9 bases. The ends lost 6 bases at V and 7 bases at J; junction bases unmatched: 13. The CDR3 length is 16 residues. As DNA, the CDR3 is TGTGCCAGCAGGGCGGGAGGGGAGGGGTTAGGGAATGAGCAGTTCTTC. Protein product: CASRAGGEGLGNEQFF.

V is TRBV27 and J is TRBJ1-6, with TRBD1 matching over 8 bases. With V trimmed by 5 bases and J by 9 bases, 6 bases remained unmatched. CDR3 length equals 14 residues. Germline V gives CDR1 MNHEY, CDR2 SMNVEV (reference sequence). The CDR3 here is CASSPDRVGSPLHF. The DNA of the CDR3 is TGTGCCAGCAGTCCGGACAGGGTGGGTTCACCCCTCCACTTT.

V is TRBV9 and J is TRBJ2-1, with TRBD2 matching over 9 bases. Per the germline V gene, CDR1 is SGDLS and CDR2 is YYNGEE. With V trimmed by 3 bases and J by 3 bases, 7 bases remained unmatched. This CDR3 is 16 amino acids long. CDR3 coding DNA: TGTGCCAGCAGCGCCACGGGGACTAGCTTCTACAATGAGCAGTTCTTC. Amino acids: CASSATGTSFYNEQFF.

This clonotype showed up many times. V usage is TRBV6-1 and J usage is TRBJ2-1, with TRBD2 identical over 14 bases. Germline CDR1 is MNHNS and CDR2 is SASEGT. This CDR3 has 15 amino acids. V shed 5 bases and J 7 bases; nucleotides not matched to a gene: 4. The CDR3 coding sequence is TGTGCCAGCAGTAGACTAGCGGGAGGGAGGAATGAGCAGTTCTTC. Amino acids: CASSRLAGGRNEQFF.